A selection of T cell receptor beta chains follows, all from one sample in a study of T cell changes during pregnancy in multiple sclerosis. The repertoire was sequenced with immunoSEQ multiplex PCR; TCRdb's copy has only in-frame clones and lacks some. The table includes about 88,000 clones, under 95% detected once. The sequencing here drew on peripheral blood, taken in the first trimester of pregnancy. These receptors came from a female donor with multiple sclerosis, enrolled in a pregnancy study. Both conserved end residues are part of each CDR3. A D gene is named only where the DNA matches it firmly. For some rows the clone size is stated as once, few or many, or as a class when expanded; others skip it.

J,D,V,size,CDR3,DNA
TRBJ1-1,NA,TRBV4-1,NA,CASSGPLKGTEAFF,TGCGCCAGCAGCGGGCCATTGAAGGGGACTGAAGCTTTCTTT
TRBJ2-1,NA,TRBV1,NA,CTSSHLPGLANLNEQFF,TGCACCAGCAGCCATCTTCCGGGACTAGCGAACCTCAATGAGCAGTTCTTC
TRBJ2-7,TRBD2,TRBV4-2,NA,CASSQGGGTTAYEQYF,TGTGCCAGCAGCCAGGGCGGCGGGACTACCGCCTACGAGCAGTACTTC
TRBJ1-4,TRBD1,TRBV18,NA,CASSPGQILNEKLFF,TGTGCCAGCTCACCGGGACAGATTCTTAATGAAAAACTGTTTTTT
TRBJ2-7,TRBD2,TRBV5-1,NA,CASSSNPGTTHEQYF,TGCGCCAGCAGCTCCAACCCCGGGACTACTCACGAGCAGTACTTC
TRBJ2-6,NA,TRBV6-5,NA,CASTERGSGANVLTF,TGTGCCAGCACCGAACGGGGATCTGGGGCCAACGTCCTGACTTTC
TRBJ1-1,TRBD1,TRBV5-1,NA,CASSFEGATEAFF,TGCGCCAGCAGCTTCGAGGGGGCCACTGAAGCTTTCTTT
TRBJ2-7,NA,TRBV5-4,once,CASSSRDTSSYEQYF,TGTGCCAGCAGCTCCCGGGACACCAGCTCCTACGAGCAGTACTTC
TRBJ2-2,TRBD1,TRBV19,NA,CASSVRQGFGELFF,TGTGCCAGTAGTGTCAGACAGGGGTTCGGGGAGCTGTTTTTT
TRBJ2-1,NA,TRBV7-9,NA,CASSLALGYNEQFF,TGTGCCAGCAGCTTAGCGCTCGGCTACAATGAGCAGTTCTTC
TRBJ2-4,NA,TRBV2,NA,CASSEDSSIAKNIQYF,TGTGCCAGCAGTGAAGACAGCTCTATAGCCAAAAACATTCAGTACTTC
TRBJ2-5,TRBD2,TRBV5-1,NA,CASSLGAVTGGETQYF,TGCGCCAGCAGCTTGGGCGCGGTCACGGGGGGAGAGACCCAGTACTTC
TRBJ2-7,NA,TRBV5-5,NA,CASSFVTGSYEQYF,TGTGCCAGCAGCTTTGTTACAGGATCCTACGAGCAGTACTTC
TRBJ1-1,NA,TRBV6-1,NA,CASSEAGGFLKLAFF,TGTGCCAGCAGTGAAGCGGGGGGATTCCTAAAACTAGCTTTCTTT
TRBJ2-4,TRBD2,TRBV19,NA,CASSRGLAGEVAKNIQYF,TGTGCCAGTAGCCGGGGACTAGCGGGAGAGGTAGCCAAAAACATTCAGTACTTC
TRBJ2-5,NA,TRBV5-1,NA,CASSLGAGAEQYF,TGCGCCAGCAGCTTGGGTGCGGGCGCGGAGCAGTACTTC
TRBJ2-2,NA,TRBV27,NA,CASTTGRANTGELFF,TGTGCCAGCACCACAGGGCGCGCGAACACCGGGGAGCTGTTTTTT
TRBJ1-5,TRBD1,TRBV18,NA,CASSQTGGSQPQHF,TGTGCCAGCTCACAAACAGGGGGCAGTCAGCCCCAGCATTTT
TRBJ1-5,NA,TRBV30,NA,CAWSMAGNQPQHF,TGTGCCTGGAGTATGGCAGGGAATCAGCCCCAGCATTTT
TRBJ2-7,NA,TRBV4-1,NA,CASSQVSVGTYEQYF,TGCGCCAGCAGCCAAGTTAGCGTCGGTACCTACGAGCAGTACTTC
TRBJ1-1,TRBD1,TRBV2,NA,CASSRQGAENTEAFF,TGTGCCAGCAGTAGACAGGGGGCAGAAAACACTGAAGCTTTCTTT
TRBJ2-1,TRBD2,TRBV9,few,CASSVGLANEQFF,TGTGCCAGCAGCGTGGGACTAGCAAATGAGCAGTTCTTC
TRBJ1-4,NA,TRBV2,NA,CASSRDSLSTNEKLFF,TGTGCCAGCAGTCGAGACAGCCTATCAACTAATGAAAAACTGTTTTTT
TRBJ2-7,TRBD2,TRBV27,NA,CASSSGTSEAYEQYF,TGTGCCAGCAGTTCCGGGACTAGCGAGGCCTACGAGCAGTACTTC
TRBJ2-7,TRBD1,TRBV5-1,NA,CASSLSSGQAYEQYF,TGCGCCAGCAGCTTGTCTTCGGGACAGGCCTACGAGCAGTACTTC
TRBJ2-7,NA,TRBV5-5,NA,CASSLFLGDYEQYF,TGTGCCAGCAGCTTGTTTCTAGGGGATTACGAGCAGTACTTC
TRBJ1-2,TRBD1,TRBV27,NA,CASSSLRDRVYYGYTF,TGTGCCAGCAGTTCCCTTAGGGACAGGGTGTACTATGGCTACACCTTC
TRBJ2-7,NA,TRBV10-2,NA,CASRRGLGGGVGEEQYF,TGCGCCAGCAGGCGGGGGCTCGGCGGGGGCGTTGGTGAAGAGCAGTACTTC
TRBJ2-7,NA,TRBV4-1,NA,CASSPGASGYEQYF,TGCGCCAGCAGCCCGGGGGCTAGCGGCTACGAGCAGTACTTC
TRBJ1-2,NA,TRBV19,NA,CASSNSGYGYTF,TGTGCCAGTAGTAACTCAGGCTATGGCTACACCTTC
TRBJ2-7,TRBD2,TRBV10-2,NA,CASSEASGRSSYEQYF,TGCGCCAGCAGTGAGGCTAGCGGGAGGAGCTCCTACGAGCAGTACTTC
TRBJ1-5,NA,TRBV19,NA,CASSIDPSQPQHF,TGTGCCAGTAGTATAGACCCCAGTCAGCCCCAGCATTTT
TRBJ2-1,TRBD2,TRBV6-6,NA,CASSWRENEQFF,TGTGCCAGCAGTTGGCGGGAGAATGAGCAGTTCTTC
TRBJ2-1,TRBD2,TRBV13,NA,CASTPSGIRDEQFF,TGTGCCAGCACTCCTAGCGGGATTAGGGATGAGCAGTTCTTC
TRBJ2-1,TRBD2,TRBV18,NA,CASSPWTSGRKNEQFF,TGTGCCAGCTCACCTTGGACTAGCGGGAGGAAAAATGAGCAGTTCTTC
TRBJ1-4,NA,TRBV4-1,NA,CASSIIQGGSTNEKLFF,TGCGCCAGCAGCATCATTCAGGGCGGATCAACTAATGAAAAACTGTTTTTT
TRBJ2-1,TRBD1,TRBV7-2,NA,CASSLGGQGLNEQFF,TGTGCCAGCAGCTTAGGGGGACAGGGGCTCAATGAGCAGTTCTTC
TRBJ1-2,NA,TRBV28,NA,CASSLTGVYGYTF,TGTGCCAGCAGCCTAACCGGGGTCTATGGCTACACCTTC
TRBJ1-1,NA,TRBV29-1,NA,CSARQGRDTEAFF,TGCAGCGCGCGGCAGGGGAGGGACACTGAAGCTTTCTTT
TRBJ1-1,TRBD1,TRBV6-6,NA,CASSSPGQRNTEAFF,TGTGCCAGCAGTTCGCCGGGACAGAGGAACACTGAAGCTTTCTTT